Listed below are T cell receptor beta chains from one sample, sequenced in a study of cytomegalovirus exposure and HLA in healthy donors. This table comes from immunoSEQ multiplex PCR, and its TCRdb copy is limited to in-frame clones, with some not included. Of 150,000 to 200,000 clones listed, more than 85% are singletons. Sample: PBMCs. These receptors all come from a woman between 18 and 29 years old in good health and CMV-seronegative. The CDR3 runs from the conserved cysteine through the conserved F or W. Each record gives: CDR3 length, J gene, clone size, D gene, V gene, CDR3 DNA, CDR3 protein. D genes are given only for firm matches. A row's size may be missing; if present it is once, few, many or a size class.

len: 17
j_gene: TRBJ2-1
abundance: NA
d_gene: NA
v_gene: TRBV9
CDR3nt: TGTGCCAGCAGCGTAGCTACGAGCGGCCTTACCTACAATGAGCAGTTCTTC
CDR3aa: CASSVATSGLTYNEQFF

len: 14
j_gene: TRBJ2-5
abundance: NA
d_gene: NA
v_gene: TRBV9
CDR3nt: TGTGCCAGCAGCGTAGAGGGGCAGGGGGAGACCCAGTACTTC
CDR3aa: CASSVEGQGETQYF

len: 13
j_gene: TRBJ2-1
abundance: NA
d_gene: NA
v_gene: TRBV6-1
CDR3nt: TGTGCCAGCGCGGCTAGCGCAAAGAATGAGCAGTTCTTC
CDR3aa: CASAASAKNEQFF

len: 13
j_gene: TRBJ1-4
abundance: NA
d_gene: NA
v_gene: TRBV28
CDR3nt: TGCGTCGTTGTGGGAGACACTAATGAAAAACTGTTTTTT
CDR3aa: CVVVGDTNEKLFF

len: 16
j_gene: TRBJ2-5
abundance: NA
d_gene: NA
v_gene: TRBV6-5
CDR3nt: TGTGCCAGCAGTTACTCGGACAGAACGTTCCAAGAGACCCAGTACTTC
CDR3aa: CASSYSDRTFQETQYF

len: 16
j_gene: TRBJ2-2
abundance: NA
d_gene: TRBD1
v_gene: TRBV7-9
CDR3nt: TGTGCCAGCAGACTCCGATTGACAGGGGGTACCGGGGAGCTGTTTTTT
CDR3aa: CASRLRLTGGTGELFF

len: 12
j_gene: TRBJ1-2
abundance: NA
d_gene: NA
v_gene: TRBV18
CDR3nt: TGTGCCAGCTCACCGATAAGAGATGGCTACACCTTC
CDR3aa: CASSPIRDGYTF

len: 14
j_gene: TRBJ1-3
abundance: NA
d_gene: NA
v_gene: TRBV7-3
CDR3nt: TGTGCCAGCAGCCCGACAGCCTCTGGAAACACCATATATTTT
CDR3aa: CASSPTASGNTIYF

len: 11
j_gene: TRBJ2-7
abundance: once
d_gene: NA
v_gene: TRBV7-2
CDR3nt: TGTGCCAGCAGCTTAGCTCTCGAGCAGTACTTC
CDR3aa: CASSLALEQYF

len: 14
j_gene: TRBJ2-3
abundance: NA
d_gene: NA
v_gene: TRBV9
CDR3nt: TGTGCCAGCAGCGTCGGGGTTCACACAGATACGCAGTATTTT
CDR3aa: CASSVGVHTDTQYF

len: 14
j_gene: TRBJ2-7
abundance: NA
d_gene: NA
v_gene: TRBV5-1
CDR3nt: TGCGCCAGCAGCTTGGAACCAGGGACCTACGAGCAGTACTTC
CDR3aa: CASSLEPGTYEQYF

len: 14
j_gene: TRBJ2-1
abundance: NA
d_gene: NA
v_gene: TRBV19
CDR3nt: TGTGCCAGTAGTATGCACAGGACCTACAATGAGCAGTTCTTC
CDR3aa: CASSMHRTYNEQFF

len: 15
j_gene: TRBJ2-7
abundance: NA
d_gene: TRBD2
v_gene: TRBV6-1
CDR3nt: TGTGCCAGCAGTGAACTAGCGGGGGCCACCTACGAGCAGTACTTC
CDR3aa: CASSELAGATYEQYF

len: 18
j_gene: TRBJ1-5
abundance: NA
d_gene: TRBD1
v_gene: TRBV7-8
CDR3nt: TGTGCCAGCAGCTTTTCAAGGACAGGGAACTCGCGCAATCAGCCCCAGCATTTT
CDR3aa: CASSFSRTGNSRNQPQHF

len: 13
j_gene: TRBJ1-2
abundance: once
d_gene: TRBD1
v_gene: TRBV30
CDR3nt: TGTGCCTGGGGGACAGGACATAACTATGGCTACACCTTC
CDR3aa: CAWGTGHNYGYTF

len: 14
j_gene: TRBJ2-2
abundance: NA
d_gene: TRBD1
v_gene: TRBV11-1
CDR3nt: TGTGCCAGCAGCTTCCCCGGGACAGGGAGGGAGCTGTTTTTT
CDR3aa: CASSFPGTGRELFF

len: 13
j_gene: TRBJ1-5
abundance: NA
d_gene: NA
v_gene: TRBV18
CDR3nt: TGTGCCAGCGCCCCAGGGGAAGGTCAGCCCCAGCATTTT
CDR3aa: CASAPGEGQPQHF

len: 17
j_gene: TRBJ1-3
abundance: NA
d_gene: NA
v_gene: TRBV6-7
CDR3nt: TGTGCCAACAACCTCCGGAGTAGGCCCCACTCTGGAAACACCATATATTTT
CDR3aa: CANNLRSRPHSGNTIYF

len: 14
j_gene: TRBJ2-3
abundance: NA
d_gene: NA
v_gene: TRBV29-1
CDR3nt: TGCAGCTCAAAACAGGGTTATGGCACAGATACGCAGTATTTT
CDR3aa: CSSKQGYGTDTQYF

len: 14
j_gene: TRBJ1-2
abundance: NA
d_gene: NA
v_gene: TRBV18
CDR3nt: TGTGCCAGCTCACCACGGGAGGGCCTCTATGGCTACACCTTC
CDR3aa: CASSPREGLYGYTF

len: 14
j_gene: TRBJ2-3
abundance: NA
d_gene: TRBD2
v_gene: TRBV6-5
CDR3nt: TGTGCCAGCAGAGCGGGACGAGGAGCAGATACGCAGTATTTT
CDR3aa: CASRAGRGADTQYF

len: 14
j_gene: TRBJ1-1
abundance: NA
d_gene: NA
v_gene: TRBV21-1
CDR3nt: TGTGCCAGCAGACCCCGACGAGGGGACAAGTCAGCTTTCTTT
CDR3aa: CASRPRRGDKSAFF

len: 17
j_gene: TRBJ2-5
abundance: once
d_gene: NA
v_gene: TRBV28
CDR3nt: TGTGCCAGCAGTCTTCGGGCCCTAGCGTACCGGAGTGAGACCCAGTACTTC
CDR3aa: CASSLRALAYRSETQYF

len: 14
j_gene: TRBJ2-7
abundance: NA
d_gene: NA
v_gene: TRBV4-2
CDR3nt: TGTGCCAGCAGCCAAGGGGTTGGAGCCTACGAGCAGTACTTC
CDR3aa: CASSQGVGAYEQYF

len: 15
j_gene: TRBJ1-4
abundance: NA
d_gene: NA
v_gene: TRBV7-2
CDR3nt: TGTGCCAGCAGCTTAGGCGGGCTAACTAATGAAAAACTGTTTTTT
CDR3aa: CASSLGGLTNEKLFF

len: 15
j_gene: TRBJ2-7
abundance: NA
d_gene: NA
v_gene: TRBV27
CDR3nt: TGTGCCAGCAGCACCCTCGAAGGTATTTACTACGAGCAGTACTTC
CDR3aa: CASSTLEGIYYEQYF

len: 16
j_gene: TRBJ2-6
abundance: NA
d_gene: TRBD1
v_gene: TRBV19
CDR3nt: TGTGCCAGTAGTCCCTGGACAGGGAGAGGGGCCAACGTCCTGACTTTC
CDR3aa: CASSPWTGRGANVLTF

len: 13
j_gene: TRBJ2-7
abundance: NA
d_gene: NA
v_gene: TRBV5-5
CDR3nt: TGTGCCAGCAGCCCGGGACTGCGGTACGAGCAGTACTTC
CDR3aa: CASSPGLRYEQYF

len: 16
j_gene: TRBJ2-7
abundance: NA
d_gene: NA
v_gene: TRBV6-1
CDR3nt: TGTGCCAGCAGTGTGGATCTGATCGAGGTAGGCTACGAGCAGTACTTC
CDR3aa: CASSVDLIEVGYEQYF

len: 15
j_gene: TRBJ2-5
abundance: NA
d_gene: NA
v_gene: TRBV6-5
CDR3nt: TGTGCCAGCAGTTACTACGACACCCTCCAAGAGACCCAGTACTTC
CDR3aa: CASSYYDTLQETQYF

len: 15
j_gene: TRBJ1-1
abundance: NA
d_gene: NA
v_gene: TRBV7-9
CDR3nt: TGTGCCAGCAGCTTAGCATTTCAGGTAAACACTGAAGCTTTCTTT
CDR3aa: CASSLAFQVNTEAFF

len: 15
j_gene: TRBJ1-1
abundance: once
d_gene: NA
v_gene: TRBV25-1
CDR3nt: TGTGCCAGCGGAAACAGGGCTCCCCCCAACACTGAAGCTTTCTTT
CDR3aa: CASGNRAPPNTEAFF

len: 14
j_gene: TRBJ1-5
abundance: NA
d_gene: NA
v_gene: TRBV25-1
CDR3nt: TGTGCCAGCAGTGAACCAGGGGATGTACAGCCCCAGCATTTT
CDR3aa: CASSEPGDVQPQHF

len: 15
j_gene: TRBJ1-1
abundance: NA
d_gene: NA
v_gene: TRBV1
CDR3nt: TGCACCAGCAGCGACGACAGGGTAAGGGGGACTGAAGCTTTCTTT
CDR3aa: CTSSDDRVRGTEAFF